This entry lists 19 T cell receptor beta chains sequenced from one sample in a study of shared clonotypes between healthy human individuals. Sequenced by immunoSEQ multiplex PCR; TCRdb stores in-frame clones only, minus some. The sample carries about 980,000 clones, 60% to 85% recorded once. Sequences were obtained from memory CD4+ T cells sorted from blood. As for subset: CD45RA-negative fraction. The receptors here all came from a man aged 18 to 29 in good health.

The gene calls are TRBV18 and TRBJ2-3, with D uncertain. The CDR3 has 15 residues. The V and J ends lost 5 bases and 3 bases respectively, with 15 bases between them. Germline CDR1 reads KGHSH; CDR2 reads LQKENI. CDR3 protein: CASSSSQFKTDTQYF. The CDR3 region has the DNA TGTGCCAGCTCATCCAGCCAATTCAAGACAGATACGCAGTATTTT.

This clone came up a few times. The chain links TRBV6-1 to TRBJ2-7; D unresolved. Trimming shortened V by 1 base and J by 7 bases, and 14 bases separated the two germline ends. CDR3 length equals 14 residues. In germline, CDR1 is MNHNS, CDR2 SASEGT. The CDR3 DNA is TGTGCCAGCAGTGAAGGACATACCGGGTGGGAGCAGTACTTC. Protein product: CASSEGHTGWEQYF.

Remarks on this clone: At the DNA level, this CDR3 is encoded by other sequences in the same sample as well. This chain connects TRBV14 to TRBJ1-2; no clear D. The germline V gene has CDR1 SGHDN and CDR2 FVKESK. Trimming cost V 1 base and J 8 bases, with 11 bases left between them. This CDR3 region has 13 residues. The CDR3 nucleotides are TGTGCCAGCAGCCAAGTTTCCGTGAGGGGCTACACCTTC. Amino acid sequence: CASSQVSVRGYTF.

Only one count was recorded for this clone. The chain recombines TRBV28 with TRBJ2-6, with D tentatively TRBD1 or TRBD2 (5 bases each). CDR3 length equals 15 residues. The germline CDR1 and CDR2 sequences are MDHEN and SYDVKM. The germline V and J ends were trimmed by 6 bases and 2 bases, with 11 bases remaining between them. The CDR3 region has the DNA TGTGCCAGCAGCCTAGGGGAGACTGGGGCCAACGTCCTGACTTTC. It translates to CASSLGETGANVLTF.

J is TRBJ1-6 and V is TRBV6-4; 8 bases map to TRBD1. This CDR3 region has 14 residues. Germline-derived CDR1 and CDR2 are MRHNA and SNTAGT. With V trimmed by 9 bases and J by 7 bases, 8 bases remained unmatched. CDR3 residues: CASTGGHHNSPLHF. For the CDR3, the DNA is TGTGCCAGTACAGGGGGACACCACAATTCACCCCTCCACTTT.

The chain recombines TRBV27 with TRBJ1-5; D perhaps matches TRBD1 (6 bases). Germline CDR1 is MNHEY and CDR2 is SMNVEV (reference sequence). The V and J ends lost 6 bases and 7 bases respectively, with 19 bases between them. The CDR3 is 15 amino acids. CDR3 loop: CASRQTGWARQPQHF. As DNA, the CDR3 is TGTGCCAGCAGACAGACAGGTTGGGCCAGGCAGCCCCAGCATTTT.

The rearrangement joins TRBV6-1 to TRBJ2-7; TRBD1 might be the D (5 bases). Trimming shortened V by 10 bases and J by 2 bases, and 15 bases separated the two germline ends. This CDR3 has 13 amino acids. Germline assignment: CDR1 MNHNS and CDR2 SASEGT. CDR3 in amino acids: CAIRGVVTYEQYF. The CDR3 DNA follows: TGTGCCATTAGGGGTGTAGTGACCTACGAGCAGTACTTC.

The CDR3 protein is CASSWAQLGDEQYF. In DNA, the CDR3 is TGTGCCAGCAGTTGGGCCCAGCTGGGGGACGAGCAGTACTTC. V is TRBV6-6 and J is TRBJ2-7, with D perhaps assigned TRBD1 or TRBD2 (5 bases each). Germline values: CDR1 MNHNY, CDR2 SVGAGI (reference sequence). V gave up 4 bases and J gave up 5 bases, with 15 bases separating them. CDR3 length: 14 residues.

The CDR3 DNA reads as TGTGCCAGCAGCTCAATCTCTAGGGTTTCTGGAAACACCATATATTTT. This codes for CASSSISRVSGNTIYF. This chain uses TRBV11-2 with TRBJ1-3; D ambiguous. Trimming removed 4 bases from V and 1 base from J, with 14 bases in between. Germline V lookup: CDR1 SGHAT, CDR2 FQNNGV. The CDR3 is made up of 16 amino acids.

CDR3 DNA: TGTGCCTGGAGTGTACGATCTGGGACCACCGGGGAGCTGTTTTTT. As protein: CAWSVRSGTTGELFF. The chain recombines TRBV30 with TRBJ2-2; D assignment may be TRBD1 or TRBD2 (5 bases each). Trimming took 0 bases from V and 4 from J, leaving 12 bases between them. The CDR3 totals 15 residues. Germline-derived CDR1 and CDR2 are GTSNPN and SVGIG (reference sequence).

The rearrangement joins TRBV7-9 to TRBJ1-3, with D possibly being TRBD1 (5 bases). V gave up 4 bases and J gave up 1 base, with 8 bases separating them. The CDR3 is made up of 14 amino acids. CDR1 SEHNR and CDR2 FQNEAQ come from the germline V gene (reference sequence). In nucleotides, the CDR3 is TGTGCCAGCAGCTCCAGGGTTTCTGGAAACACCATATATTTT. Protein product: CASSSRVSGNTIYF.

The rearrangement joins TRBV6-1 to TRBJ1-1; tentatively, D is TRBD1 (5 bases). CDR1 is MNHNS, CDR2 SASEGT, per germline. The CDR3 spans 13 residues. The V gene lost 5 bases and the J gene lost 5 bases, with 12 bases spanning the gap. CDR3 sequence (DNA): TGTGCCAGCAGTTTCCAGGGTTCAACTGAAGCTTTCTTT. Amino acids: CASSFQGSTEAFF.

J is TRBJ2-1 and V is TRBV5-4; 7 bases line up with TRBD2. Unmatched junction bases numbered 14, after V lost 10 bases and J lost 7 bases. CDR1 SGHNT and CDR2 YYREEE come from the germline V gene (reference sequence). The CDR3 is 14 residues long. CDR3 in DNA: TGTGCCCTCACGGGTGCGGGAGTGGGAAATGAGCAGTTCTTC. It is translated as CALTGAGVGNEQFF.

The chain recombines TRBV10-3 with TRBJ2-2, with 10 bases matching TRBD1. The CDR3 spans 18 residues. CDR1 ENHRY and CDR2 SYGVKD come from the germline V gene. After removal of 8 bases from V and 5 bases from J, the junction contained 17 bases not matched to a gene. The CDR3 bases are TGTGCCATCGACCTTAGGGACAGGGGATTTTTTGCAACCGGGGAGCTGTTTTTT. It codes for CAIDLRDRGFFATGELFF.

This clone was observed a few times. The chain employs TRBV30 and TRBJ2-2; 7 positions agree with TRBD2. This CDR3 contains 13 residues. V dropped 7 bases and J dropped 4; count of bases not matched to a gene: 6. Germline V gene data show CDR1 as GTSNPN and CDR2 as SVGIG (reference sequence). CDR3 in amino acids: CAYGRVRTGELFF. The CDR3 coding sequence is TGTGCCTATGGGAGGGTACGCACCGGGGAGCTGTTTTTT. The whole variable domain, filled in from reference TRBV30 and TRBJ2-2, reads SQTIHQWPATLVQPVGSPLSLECTVEGTSNPNLYWYRQAAGRGLQLLFYSVGIGQISSEVPQNLSASRPQDRQFILSSKKLLLSDSGFYLCAYGRVRTGELFFGEGSRLTVL.

The chain links TRBV7-2 to TRBJ1-2; unclear D gene. Germline values: CDR1 SGHTA, CDR2 FQGNSA. CDR3 length equals 12 residues. The V end lost 10 bases, the J end lost 3 bases, and 12 bases lay between the germline ends. CDR3 loop: CAIPGVYYGYTF. The DNA for the CDR3 is TGTGCCATCCCGGGAGTTTACTATGGCTACACCTTC.

The rearrangement joins TRBV2 to TRBJ2-1; 9 bases align to TRBD2. Unmatched junction bases numbered 7, after V lost 4 bases and J lost 3 bases. CDR3 length equals 16 residues. CDR1 is SNHLY and CDR2 is FYNNEI in the germline V gene. The chain's CDR3 is CASSGGAGGYYNEQFF. CDR3 bases: TGTGCCAGCAGTGGTGGAGCGGGAGGCTACTACAATGAGCAGTTCTTC. The variable domain in full, with the rest retrieved from reference TRBV2 and TRBJ2-1, is EPEVTQTPSHQVTQMGQEVILRCVPISNHLYFYWYRQILGQKVEFLVSFYNNEISEKSEIFDDQFSVERPDGSNFTLKIRSTKLEDSAMYFCASSGGAGGYYNEQFFGPGTRLTVL.

The chain recombines TRBV5-4 with TRBJ2-7, with 10 nucleotides matching TRBD2. The CDR3 consists of 13 residues. Germline V gene lookup returns CDR1 SGHNT and CDR2 YYREEE (reference sequence). Trimming took 4 bases from V and 4 from J; bases not matched to a gene: 2. The CDR3 region is CASSRSGRYEQYF. As DNA, the CDR3 is TGTGCCAGCAGCCGTAGCGGGAGGTACGAGCAGTACTTC. Based on the CDR3 plus reference TRBV5-4 and TRBJ2-7, the full variable domain is ETGVTQSPTHLIKTRGQQVTLRCSSQSGHNTVSWYQQALGQGPQFIFQYYREEENGRGNFPPRFSGLQFPNYSSELNVNALELDDSALYLCASSRSGRYEQYFGPGTRLTVT.

The chain joins TRBV2 to TRBJ1-1, with TRBD1 as a possible D gene (5 bases). The ends were cut back, 2 bases at V and 7 bases at J, with 8 bases in the middle. The CDR3 sequence is 12 residues long. Per the germline V gene, CDR1 is SNHLY and CDR2 is FYNNEI. CDR3 sequence: CASSESGNEAFF. As DNA, the CDR3 is TGTGCCAGCAGTGAATCAGGGAATGAAGCTTTCTTT.